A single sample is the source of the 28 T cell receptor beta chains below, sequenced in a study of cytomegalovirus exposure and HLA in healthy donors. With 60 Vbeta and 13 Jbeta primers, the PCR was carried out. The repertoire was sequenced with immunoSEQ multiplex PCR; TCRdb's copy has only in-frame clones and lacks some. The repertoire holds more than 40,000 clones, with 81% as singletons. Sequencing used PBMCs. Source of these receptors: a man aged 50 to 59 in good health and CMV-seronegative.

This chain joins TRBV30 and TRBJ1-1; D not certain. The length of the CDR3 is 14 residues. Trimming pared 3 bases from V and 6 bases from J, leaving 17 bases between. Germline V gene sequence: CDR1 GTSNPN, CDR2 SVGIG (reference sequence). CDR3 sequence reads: CAWSARIVKAEAFF. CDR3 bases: TGTGCCTGGAGCGCTAGAATTGTGAAGGCTGAAGCTTTCTTT.

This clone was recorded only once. As DNA, the CDR3 is TGTGCCAGCTCACCTGGCTCCCAAGGGACATACAATGAGCAGTTCTTC. Translation: CASSPGSQGTYNEQFF. The genes are TRBV18 and TRBJ2-1; D possibly corresponds to TRBD1 (6 bases). This CDR3 has 16 amino acids. Germline lookup yields CDR1 KGHSH and CDR2 LQKENI. The V end lost 3 bases, the J end lost 4 bases, and 16 bases lay between the germline ends.

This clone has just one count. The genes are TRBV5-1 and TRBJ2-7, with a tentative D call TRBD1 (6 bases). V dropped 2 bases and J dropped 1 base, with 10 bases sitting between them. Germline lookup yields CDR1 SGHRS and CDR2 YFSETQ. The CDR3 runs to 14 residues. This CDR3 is CASSLRGGSYEQYF. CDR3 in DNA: TGCGCCAGCAGCTTACGAGGGGGTTCCTACGAGCAGTACTTC.

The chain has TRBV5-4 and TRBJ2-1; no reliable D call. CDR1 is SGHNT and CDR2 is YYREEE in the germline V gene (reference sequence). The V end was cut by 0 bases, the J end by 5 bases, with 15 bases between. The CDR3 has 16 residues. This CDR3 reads CASSLGTTPLNNEQFF. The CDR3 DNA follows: TGTGCCAGCAGCTTGGGTACAACGCCACTAAACAATGAGCAGTTCTTC.

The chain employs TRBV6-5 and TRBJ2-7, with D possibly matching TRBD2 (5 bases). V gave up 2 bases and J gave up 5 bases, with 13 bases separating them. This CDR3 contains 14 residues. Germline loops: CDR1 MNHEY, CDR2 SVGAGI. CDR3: CASSYGLAFDEQYF. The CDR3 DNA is TGTGCCAGCAGTTACGGGCTAGCTTTTGACGAGCAGTACTTC.

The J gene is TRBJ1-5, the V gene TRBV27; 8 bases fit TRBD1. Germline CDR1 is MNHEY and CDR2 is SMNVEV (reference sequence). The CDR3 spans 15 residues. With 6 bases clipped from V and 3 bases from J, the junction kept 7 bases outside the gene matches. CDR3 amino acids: CASSKRTGYNQPQHF. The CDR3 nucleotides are TGTGCCAGCAGCAAGAGGACAGGGTACAATCAGCCCCAGCATTTT.

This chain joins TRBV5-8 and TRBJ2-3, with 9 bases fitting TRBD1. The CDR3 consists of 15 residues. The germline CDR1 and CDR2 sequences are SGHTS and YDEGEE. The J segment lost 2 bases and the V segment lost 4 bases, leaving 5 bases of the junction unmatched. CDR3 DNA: TGTGCCAGCAGCACCGGGACAGGGATCACAGATACGCAGTATTTT. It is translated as CASSTGTGITDTQYF.

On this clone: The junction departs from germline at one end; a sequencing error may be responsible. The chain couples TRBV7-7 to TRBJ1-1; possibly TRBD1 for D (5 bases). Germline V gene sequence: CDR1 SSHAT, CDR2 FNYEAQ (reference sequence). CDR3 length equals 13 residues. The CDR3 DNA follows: TGTGCTAGCAGCTCGGACATAAACACTGAAGCTTTCTTT. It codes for CASSSDINTEAFF.

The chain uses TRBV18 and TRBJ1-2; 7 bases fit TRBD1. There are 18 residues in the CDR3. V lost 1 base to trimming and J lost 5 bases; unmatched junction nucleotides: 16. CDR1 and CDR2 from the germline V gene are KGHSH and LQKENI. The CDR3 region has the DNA TGTGCCAGCTCACCACGGACGGCTTTATCGACAGGGCCTTATGGCTACACCTTC. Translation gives CASSPRTALSTGPYGYTF.

This chain's CDR3 is CASSFDGYGTGTYNEQFF. CDR3 nucleotides: TGTGCCAGCAGTTTTGATGGATATGGGACAGGGACCTACAATGAGCAGTTCTTC. The V call is TRBV28, the J call TRBJ2-1, with 9 bases that match TRBD1. The CDR3 sequence is 18 residues long. Germline V gene sequence: CDR1 MDHEN, CDR2 SYDVKM. The V segment lost 3 bases and the J segment 2 bases; nucleotides outside the gene matches: 11.

CDR3 protein: CAISELAGAYEQFF. The CDR3 DNA follows: TGTGCCATCAGTGAACTAGCGGGAGCCTATGAGCAGTTCTTC. The genes are TRBV10-3 and TRBJ2-1; 11 bases are a match to TRBD2. CDR1 is ENHRY and CDR2 is SYGVKD in the germline V gene. The CDR3 totals 14 residues. V shed 3 bases and J 8 bases; nucleotides not matched to a gene: 3.

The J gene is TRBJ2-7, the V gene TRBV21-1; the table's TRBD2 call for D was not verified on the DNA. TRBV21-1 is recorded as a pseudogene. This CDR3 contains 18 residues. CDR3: CASSKGGLAGLSAYEQYF. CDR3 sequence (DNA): TGTGCCAGCAGCAAAGGTGGCCTAGCGGGGCTATCCGCCTACGAGCAGTACTTC.

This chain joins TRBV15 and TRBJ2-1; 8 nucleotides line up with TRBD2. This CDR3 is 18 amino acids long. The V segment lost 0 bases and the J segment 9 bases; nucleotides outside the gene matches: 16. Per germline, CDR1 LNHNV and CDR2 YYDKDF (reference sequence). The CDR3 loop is CATSRDWGEVAGYGEQFF. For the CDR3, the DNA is TGTGCCACCAGCAGAGATTGGGGGGAGGTAGCGGGATATGGTGAGCAGTTCTTC.

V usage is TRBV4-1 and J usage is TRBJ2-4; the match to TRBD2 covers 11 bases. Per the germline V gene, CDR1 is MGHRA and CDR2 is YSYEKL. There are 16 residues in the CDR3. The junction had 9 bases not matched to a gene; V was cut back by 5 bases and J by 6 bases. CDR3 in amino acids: CASSATTSGVVNIQYF. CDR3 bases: TGCGCCAGCAGCGCCACGACTAGCGGGGTTGTAAACATTCAGTACTTC.

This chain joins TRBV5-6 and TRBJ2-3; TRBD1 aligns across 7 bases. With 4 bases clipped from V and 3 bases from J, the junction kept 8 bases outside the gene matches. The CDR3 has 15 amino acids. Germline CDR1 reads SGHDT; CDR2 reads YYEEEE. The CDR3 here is CASSPEGAGTDTQYF. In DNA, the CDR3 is TGTGCCAGCAGCCCAGAGGGGGCTGGGACAGATACGCAGTATTTT.

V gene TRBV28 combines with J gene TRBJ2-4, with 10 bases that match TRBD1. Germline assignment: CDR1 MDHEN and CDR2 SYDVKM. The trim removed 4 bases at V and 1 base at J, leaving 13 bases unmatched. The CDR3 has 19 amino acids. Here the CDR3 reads CASSSNRDRGKGAKNIQYF. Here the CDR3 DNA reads TGTGCCAGCAGTTCTAACCGGGACAGGGGTAAGGGGGCCAAAAACATTCAGTACTTC. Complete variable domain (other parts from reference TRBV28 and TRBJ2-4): DVKVTQSSRYLVKRTGEKVFLECVQDMDHENMFWYRQDPGLGLRLIYFSYDVKMKEKGDIPEGYSVSREKKERFSLILESASTNQTSMYLCASSSNRDRGKGAKNIQYFGAGTRLSVL.

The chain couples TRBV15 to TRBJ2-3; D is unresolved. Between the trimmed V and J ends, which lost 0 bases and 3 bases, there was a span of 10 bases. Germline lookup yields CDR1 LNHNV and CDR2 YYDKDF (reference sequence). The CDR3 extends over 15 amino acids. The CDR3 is CATSRDLPETDTQYF. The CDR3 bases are TGTGCCACCAGCAGAGATCTACCGGAGACAGATACGCAGTATTTT.

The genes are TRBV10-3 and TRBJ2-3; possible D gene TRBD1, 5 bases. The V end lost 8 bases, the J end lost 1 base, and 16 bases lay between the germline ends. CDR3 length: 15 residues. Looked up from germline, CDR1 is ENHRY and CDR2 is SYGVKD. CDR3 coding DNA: TGTGCCATCGGGGCCCAGGGCCCGGGCACAGATACGCAGTATTTT. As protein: CAIGAQGPGTDTQYF.

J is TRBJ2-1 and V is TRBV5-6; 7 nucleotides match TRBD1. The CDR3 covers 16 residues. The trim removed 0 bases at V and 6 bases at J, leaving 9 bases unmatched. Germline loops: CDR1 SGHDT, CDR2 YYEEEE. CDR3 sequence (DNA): TGTGCCAGCAGCTTGGCCTCAAGGGCAGGGGGCAATGAGCAGTTCTTC. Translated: CASSLASRAGGNEQFF.

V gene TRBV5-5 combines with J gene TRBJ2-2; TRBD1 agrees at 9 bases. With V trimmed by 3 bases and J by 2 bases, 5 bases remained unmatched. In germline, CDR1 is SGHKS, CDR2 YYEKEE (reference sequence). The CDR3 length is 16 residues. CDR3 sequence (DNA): TGTGCCAGCAGCTATAAGGACAGGGGAAACACCGGGGAGCTGTTTTTT. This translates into CASSYKDRGNTGELFF.

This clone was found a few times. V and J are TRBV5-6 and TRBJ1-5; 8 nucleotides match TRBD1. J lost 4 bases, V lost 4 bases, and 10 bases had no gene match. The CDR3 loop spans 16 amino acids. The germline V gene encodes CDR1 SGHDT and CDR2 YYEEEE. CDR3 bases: TGTGCCAGCAGCCGAAATCGGGACAGGCATAATCAGCCCCAGCATTTT. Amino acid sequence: CASSRNRDRHNQPQHF.

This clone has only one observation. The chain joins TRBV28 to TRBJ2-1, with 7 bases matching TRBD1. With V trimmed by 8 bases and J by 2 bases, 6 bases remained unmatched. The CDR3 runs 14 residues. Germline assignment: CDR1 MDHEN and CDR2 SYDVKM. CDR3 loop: CASGPDRAYNEQFF. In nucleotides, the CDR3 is TGTGCCAGCGGTCCAGACAGGGCCTACAATGAGCAGTTCTTC.

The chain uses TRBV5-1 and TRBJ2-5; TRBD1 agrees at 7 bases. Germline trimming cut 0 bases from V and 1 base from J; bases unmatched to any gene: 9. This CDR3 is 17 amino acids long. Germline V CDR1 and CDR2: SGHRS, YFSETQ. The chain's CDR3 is CASSLVFVGQFQETQYF. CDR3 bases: TGCGCCAGCAGCTTGGTTTTCGTGGGACAGTTCCAAGAGACCCAGTACTTC.

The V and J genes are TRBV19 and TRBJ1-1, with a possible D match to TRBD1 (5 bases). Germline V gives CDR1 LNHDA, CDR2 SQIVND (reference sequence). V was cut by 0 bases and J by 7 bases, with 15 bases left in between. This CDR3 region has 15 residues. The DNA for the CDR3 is TGTGCCAGTAGTATAGATCACTTGACAGCCGGTGAAGCTTTCTTT. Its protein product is CASSIDHLTAGEAFF.

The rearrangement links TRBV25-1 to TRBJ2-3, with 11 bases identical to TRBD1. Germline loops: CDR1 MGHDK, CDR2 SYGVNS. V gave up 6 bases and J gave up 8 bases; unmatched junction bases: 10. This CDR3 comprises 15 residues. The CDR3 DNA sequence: TGTGCCAGCAGCCGGGACAGGGGGTTGGAAGGTACGCAGTATTTT. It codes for CASSRDRGLEGTQYF.

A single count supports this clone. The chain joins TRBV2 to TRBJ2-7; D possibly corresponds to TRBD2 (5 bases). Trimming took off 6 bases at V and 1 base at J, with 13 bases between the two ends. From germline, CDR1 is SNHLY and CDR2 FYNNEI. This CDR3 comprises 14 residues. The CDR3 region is CASSRESGSYEQYF. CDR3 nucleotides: TGTGCCAGCAGCCGGGAATCCGGGTCCTACGAGCAGTACTTC. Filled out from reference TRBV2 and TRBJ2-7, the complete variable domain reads EPEVTQTPSHQVTQMGQEVILRCVPISNHLYFYWYRQILGQKVEFLVSFYNNEISEKSEIFDDQFSVERPDGSNFTLKIRSTKLEDSAMYFCASSRESGSYEQYFGPGTRLTVT.

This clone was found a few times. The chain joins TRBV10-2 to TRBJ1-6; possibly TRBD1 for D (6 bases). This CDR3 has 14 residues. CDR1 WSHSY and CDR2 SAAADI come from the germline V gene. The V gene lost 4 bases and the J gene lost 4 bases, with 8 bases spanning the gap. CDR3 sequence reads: CASSVQGYNSPLHF. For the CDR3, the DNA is TGCGCCAGCAGTGTTCAGGGGTATAATTCACCCCTCCACTTT.

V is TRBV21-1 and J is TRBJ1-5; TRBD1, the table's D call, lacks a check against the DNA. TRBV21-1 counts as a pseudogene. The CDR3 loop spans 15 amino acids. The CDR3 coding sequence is TGTGCCAGCGGGGGACCGGGACAGTTCAATCAGCCCCAGCATTTT. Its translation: CASGGPGQFNQPQHF.